These 25 T cell receptor beta chains came from one sample sequenced in a study of early T cells in non-severe SARS-CoV-2 infection. TCRdb ran MiXCR on the 5' RACE reads and lists one entry per CDR3 protein. The sample yields over 30,000 distinct CDR3 sequences, around 5.8% seen once. Sequenced input: whole blood. These receptors came from an adult who was a healthcare worker with PCR-confirmed SARS-CoV-2 infection or an uninfected control (not recorded which).

In this sample, this clonotype turned up many times. J is TRBJ1-6 and V is TRBV2; D gene ambiguous. This CDR3 comprises 14 residues. Germline V gives CDR1 SNHLY, CDR2 FYNNEI. V was shortened by 5 bases and J by 5 bases, with 10 bases between the two germline ends. DNA for the CDR3: TGTGCCAGCAGTTTGACGGTTGATAATTCACCCCTCCACTTT. Protein sequence: CASSLTVDNSPLHF.

Ten or more counts support this clonotype. This chain links TRBV25-1 with TRBJ2-1; possible D gene TRBD2, 6 bases. The germline CDR1 and CDR2 sequences are MGHDK and SYGVNS. V was clipped by 3 bases and J by 3 bases, with 15 bases between them. This CDR3 contains 16 residues. In DNA form, the CDR3 reads TGTGCCAGCAGTGATCCTCTGAGCGGGCGCTACAATGAGCAGTTCTTC. Its translation is CASSDPLSGRYNEQFF.

This clonotype was counted ten times or more. The chain has TRBV12-3 or TRBV12-4 and TRBJ2-7; D unclear. The CDR3 has 14 amino acids. V lost 2 bases and J 1 base, leaving 9 bases between the germline ends. CDR3 DNA: TGTGCCAGCAGTTTACAGGACGGATCCTACGAGCAGTACTTC. It specifies CASSLQDGSYEQYF.

The V and J genes are TRBV18 and TRBJ2-5; TRBD2 might be the D (6 bases). This CDR3 is 14 amino acids long. Germline V gene sequence: CDR1 KGHSH, CDR2 LQKENI. The V end was cut by 1 base, the J end by 4 bases, with 10 bases between. CDR3 DNA: TGTGCCAGCTCACCACAGGGAGGCGGAGAGACCCAGTACTTC. Protein product: CASSPQGGGETQYF.

This clonotype was recorded at least ten times. This chain joins TRBV6-2 or TRBV6-3 and TRBJ2-3; TRBD2 matches at 7 bases. The junction had 5 bases not matched to a gene; V was cut back by 2 bases and J by 0 bases. CDR1 is MNHEY, CDR2 SVGEGT, per germline. The CDR3 loop spans 16 amino acids. CDR3 residues: CASSYIGRRSTDTQYF. CDR3 sequence (DNA): TGTGCCAGCAGTTACATCGGGAGGCGGAGCACAGATACGCAGTATTTT.

This clonotype was observed many times. This chain connects TRBV18 to TRBJ1-5; 7 bases agree with TRBD1. Unmatched junction bases numbered 2, after V lost 6 bases and J lost 0 bases. Germline V gene lookup returns CDR1 KGHSH and CDR2 LQKENI. The CDR3 has 14 amino acids. The CDR3 reads CASSGQNSNQPQHF. The DNA for the CDR3 is TGTGCCAGCTCGGGACAGAATAGCAATCAGCCCCAGCATTTT.

This clonotype has ten or more counts. V is TRBV12-3 or TRBV12-4 and J is TRBJ1-3; perhaps TRBD1 as D (6 bases). V gave up 5 bases and J gave up 3 bases, with 17 bases separating them. The CDR3 covers 16 residues. CDR3 coding DNA: TGTGCCAGCAGTAGTATTACAGGGACGAGTGGAAACACCATATATTTT. It translates to CASSSITGTSGNTIYF.

The V gene is TRBV7-3, the J gene TRBJ2-5, with 11 bases aligning to TRBD2. CDR3 length: 16 residues. Unmatched junction bases numbered 9, after V lost 5 bases and J lost 4 bases. CDR1 SGHTA and CDR2 FQGTGA come from the germline V gene. The CDR3 coding sequence is TGTGCCAGCAGCCCGAACCTAGCGGGAGGTGTAGAGACCCAGTACTTC. This gives the protein CASSPNLAGGVETQYF. Full variable domain (outside the CDR3, taken from reference TRBV7-3 and TRBJ2-5): GAGVSQTPSNKVTEKGKYVELRCDPISGHTALYWYRQSLGQGPEFLIYFQGTGAADDSGLPNDRFFAVRPEGSVSTLKIQRTERGDSAVYLCASSPNLAGGVETQYFGPGTRLLVL.

The table lists this clonotype with many counts. V gene TRBV6-6 combines with J gene TRBJ2-1; 11 bases are a match to TRBD2. CDR3 length: 16 residues. V gave up 4 bases and J gave up 5 bases; unmatched junction bases: 7. Germline V CDR1 and CDR2: MNHNY, SVGAGI (reference sequence). In nucleotides, the CDR3 is TGTGCCAGCAGTTTTTACGGGACTAGCGGAAACAATGAGCAGTTCTTC. This sequence encodes CASSFYGTSGNNEQFF.

The chain uses TRBV7-9 and TRBJ2-2, with a possible D match to TRBD1 (5 bases). From germline, CDR1 is SEHNR and CDR2 FQNEAQ (reference sequence). Trimming removed 5 bases from V and 4 bases from J, with 11 bases in between. The CDR3 consists of 14 residues. The chain's CDR3 is CASSPDSITGELFF. The CDR3 coding sequence is TGTGCCAGCAGCCCAGACAGTATCACCGGGGAGCTGTTTTTT. Looking up the rest from reference TRBV7-9 and TRBJ2-2 gives the full variable domain: DTGVSQNPRHKITKRGQNVTFRCDPISEHNRLYWYRQTLGQGPEFLTYFQNEAQLEKSRLLSDRFSAERPKGSFSTLEIQRTEQGDSAMYLCASSPDSITGELFFGEGSRLTVL.

This clonotype was counted at least ten times. V and J are TRBV18 and TRBJ2-1; unclear D gene. Deletions cut 8 bases from V and 6 bases from J, with 17 bases between. This CDR3 region has 14 residues. CDR1 and CDR2 (germline): KGHSH, LQKENI. The CDR3 protein is CASQKVGSSNEQFF. CDR3 coding DNA: TGTGCCAGCCAAAAGGTTGGTTCTTCCAATGAGCAGTTCTTC.

This clonotype was recorded at least ten times. This chain links TRBV2 with TRBJ2-7, with 10 bases lining up with TRBD2. The germline V gene has CDR1 SNHLY and CDR2 FYNNEI. The CDR3 is made up of 14 amino acids. V shed 6 bases, J shed 0 bases, and the junction held 2 bases outside the gene matches. CDR3: CASSLAGVSYEQYF. The CDR3 bases are TGTGCCAGCAGCCTAGCGGGAGTCTCCTACGAGCAGTACTTC. Together with reference TRBV2 and TRBJ2-7, the CDR3 gives the full variable domain: EPEVTQTPSHQVTQMGQEVILRCVPISNHLYFYWYRQILGQKVEFLVSFYNNEISEKSEIFDDQFSVERPDGSNFTLKIRSTKLEDSAMYFCASSLAGVSYEQYFGPGTRLTVT.

This clonotype has a count of ten or more. This rearrangement joins TRBV6-1 to TRBJ2-1; D is possibly TRBD2 (5 bases). Germline V gene sequence: CDR1 MNHNS, CDR2 SASEGT. V lost 0 bases and J 6 bases, leaving 15 bases between the germline ends. The CDR3 extends over 16 amino acids. The CDR3 region is CASSEAMASSVNEQFF. In DNA, the CDR3 is TGTGCCAGCAGTGAAGCGATGGCTAGCTCCGTCAATGAGCAGTTCTTC.

This clonotype was counted ten times or more. The genes are TRBV10-3 and TRBJ1-5; possibly TRBD1 for D (6 bases). Germline V gene lookup returns CDR1 ENHRY and CDR2 SYGVKD. The CDR3 has 15 residues. Deletions cut 0 bases from V and 4 bases from J, with 10 bases between. The CDR3: CAISESGTTNQPQHF. DNA for the CDR3: TGTGCCATCAGTGAGTCGGGGACAACAAATCAGCCCCAGCATTTT.

This clonotype appeared many times. The V and J genes are TRBV11-2 and TRBJ1-1; tentative D call: TRBD1 (6 bases). Trimming shortened V by 10 bases and J by 5 bases, and 17 bases separated the two germline ends. Germline CDR1 SGHAT, CDR2 FQNNGV. CDR3 length: 13 amino acids. DNA of the CDR3: TGTGCCACCGCCGCGAGGGGGAGGACTGAAGCTTTCTTT. It encodes CATAARGRTEAFF.

In this sample, this clonotype turned up many times. The V and J genes are TRBV27 and TRBJ2-1; TRBD2 matches 11 bases. The CDR3 totals 16 residues. V lost 5 bases and J lost 5; bases outside the gene matches: 8. Germline V lookup: CDR1 MNHEY, CDR2 SMNVEV (reference sequence). The chain's CDR3 is CASSTSGTSGHNEQFF. The CDR3 DNA is TGTGCCAGCAGTACTTCCGGGACTAGCGGCCACAATGAGCAGTTCTTC.

This clonotype was counted a few times. The chain links TRBV20-1 to TRBJ2-1, with TRBD1 identical over 9 bases. Trimming removed 5 bases from V and 8 bases from J; junction bases left unmatched: 10. Germline V CDR1 and CDR2: DFQATT, SNEGSKA (reference sequence). The CDR3 consists of 14 residues. CDR3 amino acids: CSALGQGRSDEQFF. The CDR3 nucleotides are TGCAGTGCTCTCGGACAGGGGAGGTCGGATGAGCAGTTCTTC.

The sample holds a few counts of this clonotype. The chain links TRBV29-1 to TRBJ2-1; D is possibly TRBD1 (6 bases). Trimming took 5 bases from V and 6 from J, leaving 11 bases between them. This CDR3 has 12 amino acids. Germline V gene data show CDR1 as SQVTM and CDR2 as ANQGSEA. CDR3 bases: TGCAGCGTTCAGATGGGGGCCAATGAGCAGTTCTTC. The encoded protein is CSVQMGANEQFF.

This clonotype was seen a handful of times. The chain is built from TRBV18 and TRBJ2-5; possibly TRBD2 for D (5 bases). This CDR3 comprises 13 residues. Germline lookup yields CDR1 KGHSH and CDR2 LQKENI. Trimming stripped 6 bases from V and 5 bases from J, with 13 bases between. CDR3 protein: CASSLARAETQYF. The DNA for the CDR3 is TGTGCCAGCTCCCTCGCGAGGGCGGAGACCCAGTACTTC.

This clonotype was detected many times. The chain couples TRBV30 to TRBJ1-3; maybe TRBD1 (5 bases). V lost 3 bases to trimming and J lost 7 bases, with 13 bases between them. The CDR3 sequence is 13 residues long. Germline CDR1 and CDR2: GTSNPN and SVGIG (reference sequence). The DNA of the CDR3 is TGTGCCTGGAGCCCCGGGGGGGAGAACACCATATATTTT. This translates into CAWSPGGENTIYF.

In this sample, this clonotype turned up many times. The V call is TRBV11-2, the J call TRBJ2-7; D unresolved. CDR1 and CDR2 (germline): SGHAT, FQNNGV. The ends were cut back, 5 bases at V and 2 bases at J, with 13 bases in the middle. The CDR3 runs to 14 residues. The CDR3 region has the DNA TGTGCCAGCAGCCCGCCGTGGTCCACCTACGAGCAGTACTTC. It codes for CASSPPWSTYEQYF.

The V gene is TRBV11-2, the J gene TRBJ2-5; D may be TRBD2 (6 bases). The CDR3 has 15 amino acids. In germline, CDR1 is SGHAT, CDR2 FQNNGV. Trimming took off 5 bases at V and 10 bases at J, with 23 bases between the two ends. CDR3 in amino acids: CASSPRRGGTHYQYF. In DNA, the CDR3 is TGTGCCAGCAGCCCCCGGCGCGGCGGGACCCATTACCAGTACTTC.

The chain links TRBV2 to TRBJ2-5; D is uncertain. V lost 2 bases to trimming and J lost 2 bases, with 12 bases between them. The CDR3 has 15 residues. From germline, CDR1 is SNHLY and CDR2 FYNNEI. In nucleotides, the CDR3 is TGTGCCAGCAGTGAATGGGCGTCCAAGCAAGAGACCCAGTACTTC. This translates into CASSEWASKQETQYF.

Ten or more counts support this clonotype. The gene calls are TRBV12-3 or TRBV12-4 and TRBJ2-2; 8 bases agree with TRBD2. V lost 2 bases to trimming and J lost 4 bases; unmatched junction nucleotides: 0. This CDR3 is 14 amino acids long. In DNA, the CDR3 is TGTGCCAGCAGTTTAAGCGGGGGCACCGGGGAGCTGTTTTTT. Protein product: CASSLSGGTGELFF.

This clonotype was detected ten times or more. The chain recombines TRBV5-1 with TRBJ2-3; D gene unclear. This CDR3 region has 14 residues. Germline values: CDR1 SGHRS, CDR2 YFSETQ. V dropped 0 bases and J dropped 2 bases, with 7 bases sitting between them. The CDR3 DNA reads TGCGCCAGCAGCTTGGAGTTGTCCACAGATACGCAGTATTTT. It encodes CASSLELSTDTQYF.